Shown below are 23 T cell receptor beta chains from a single sample sequenced in a study of immune evolution from preneoplasia to lung adenocarcinoma. Generated by immunoSEQ multiplex PCR, the TCRdb table keeps only in-frame clones and is missing some. The sample records 15,000 to 20,000 clones, 75% to 90% being singletons. Sample: FFPE invasive lung adenocarcinoma tissue. The receptors stem from a person aged 70 to 85 with invasive lung adenocarcinoma.

The chain joins TRBV7-2 to TRBJ2-7, with D perhaps given as TRBD1 or TRBD2 (5 bases each). The CDR3 is 14 amino acids. V was clipped by 4 bases and J by 7 bases, with 17 bases between them. Looked up from germline, CDR1 is SGHTA and CDR2 is FQGNSA. CDR3 amino acids: CASSWDRGSGEQYF. The CDR3 DNA sequence: TGTGCCAGCAGCTGGGACCGTGGCTCGGGTGAGCAGTACTTC.

This clone appeared once. The J gene is TRBJ2-7, the V gene TRBV5-4, with a weak D call TRBD1 (6 bases). Germline CDR1 reads SGHNT; CDR2 reads YYREEE (reference sequence). V was clipped by 4 bases and J by 3 bases, with 11 bases between them. This CDR3 region has 13 residues. The DNA for the CDR3 is TGTGCCAGCAGCAGCGGACAGAACTACGAGCAGTACTTC. Translating gives CASSSGQNYEQYF.

The chain combines TRBV6-1 with TRBJ2-7, with TRBD1 matching over 7 bases. Per the germline V gene, CDR1 is MNHNS and CDR2 is SASEGT. The junction had 8 bases not matched to a gene; V was cut back by 7 bases and J by 2 bases. The CDR3 has 14 residues. The CDR3 DNA follows: TGTGCCAGCATGATCGGACAGGCTGCCTACGAGCAGTACTTC. It translates to CASMIGQAAYEQYF.

This clone was seen more than once but under ten times. The rearrangement joins TRBV6-5 to TRBJ2-2; TRBD1 matches 9 bases. CDR3 length equals 14 residues. CDR1 is MNHEY, CDR2 SVGAGI, per germline. V dropped 8 bases and J dropped 6; count of bases not matched to a gene: 7. In nucleotides, the CDR3 is TGTGCCAGCCACGGGACAGGGCCCGCCGGGGAGCTGTTTTTT. Protein: CASHGTGPAGELFF.

This chain connects TRBV15 to TRBJ2-1; TRBD2 agrees at 7 bases. CDR3 length: 13 residues. From germline, CDR1 is LNHNV and CDR2 YYDKDF (reference sequence). Trimming took 2 bases from V and 7 from J; bases not matched to a gene: 2. CDR3 sequence reads: CATSRFGGNEQFF. The CDR3 DNA sequence: TGTGCCACCAGCAGATTCGGGGGGAATGAGCAGTTCTTC.

The chain joins TRBV29-1 to TRBJ2-2; D gene uncertain. V lost 4 bases, J lost 3 bases, and 9 bases lay in between. The CDR3 loop spans 13 amino acids. The germline gives CDR1 SQVTM, CDR2 ANQGSEA. CDR3 region: CSVGPPDTGELFF. In DNA form, the CDR3 reads TGCAGCGTTGGACCACCGGACACCGGGGAGCTGTTTTTT.

The chain links TRBV30 to TRBJ1-5; weak D call: TRBD1 (6 bases). From germline, CDR1 is GTSNPN and CDR2 SVGIG (reference sequence). This CDR3 spans 13 amino acids. The germline V and J ends were trimmed by 3 bases and 6 bases, with 12 bases remaining between them. As DNA, the CDR3 is TGTGCCTGGAGACAGGGATTCGGTCAGCCCCAGCATTTT. Its protein product is CAWRQGFGQPQHF.

The chain is built from TRBV28 and TRBJ1-2; tentative D call: TRBD1 (5 bases). Between the trimmed V and J ends, which lost 8 bases and 8 bases, there was a span of 15 bases. The CDR3 consists of 12 residues. Germline CDR1 and CDR2: MDHEN and SYDVKM. The CDR3 loop reads CASGAGLGGYTF. Here the CDR3 DNA reads TGTGCCAGCGGCGCAGGGCTGGGGGGCTACACCTTC.

The chain combines TRBV28 with TRBJ1-2; D ambiguous. Germline CDR1 is MDHEN and CDR2 is SYDVKM. The CDR3 sequence is 12 residues long. Trimming left V 4 bases short and J 2 bases short, with 5 bases between. The CDR3 reads CASSSRNYGYTF. For the CDR3, the DNA is TGTGCCAGCAGTTCCCGCAACTATGGCTACACCTTC.

This clone was recorded once. The gene calls are TRBV29-1 and TRBJ1-1; no clear D gene. Germline V gene lookup returns CDR1 SQVTM and CDR2 ANQGSEA. The CDR3 consists of 13 residues. The V gene lost 7 bases and the J gene lost 2 bases, with 14 bases spanning the gap. CDR3 in amino acids: CSAEGRSNTEAFF. For the CDR3, the DNA is TGCAGCGCCGAGGGTAGATCAAACACTGAAGCTTTCTTT.

The V and J genes are TRBV19 and TRBJ1-1, with D possibly being TRBD1 (6 bases). Germline-derived CDR1 and CDR2 are LNHDA and SQIVND (reference sequence). V lost 5 bases and J lost 4, with 11 bases in between. The CDR3 totals 13 residues. The CDR3 reads CASSPDSGTEAFF. The CDR3 coding sequence is TGTGCCAGTAGTCCGGACAGTGGCACTGAAGCTTTCTTT.

The rearrangement uses TRBV29-1 and TRBJ2-1, with D unclear. The CDR3 spans 13 residues. V lost 3 bases, J lost 9 bases, and 15 bases lay in between. Germline CDR1 reads SQVTM; CDR2 reads ANQGSEA. CDR3 nucleotides: TGCAGCGTTGATACCGAAGACCGACCTGAGCAGTTCTTC. Residues: CSVDTEDRPEQFF.

J is TRBJ2-3 and V is TRBV5-1, with TRBD2 matching 12 bases. The CDR3 spans 15 residues. J gave up 6 bases and V 4 bases, and 6 bases lay outside the gene matches. The germline gives CDR1 SGHRS, CDR2 YFSETQ. The CDR3 DNA sequence: TGCGCCAGCAGCGCTAGCGGGGGGGGCGTCGATACGCAGTATTTT. This gives the protein CASSASGGGVDTQYF.

This sequence joins TRBV7-2 and TRBJ1-1; D not resolved. Germline V gene data show CDR1 as SGHTA and CDR2 as FQGNSA. The CDR3 length is 13 residues. The V and J ends lost 4 bases and 0 bases respectively, with 6 bases between them. For the CDR3, the DNA is TGTGCCAGCAGCTCTTATCTGAACACTGAAGCTTTCTTT. Protein: CASSSYLNTEAFF.

The rearrangement links TRBV2 to TRBJ2-5, with 7 bases identical to TRBD1. Trimming removed 8 bases from V and 2 bases from J; junction bases left unmatched: 5. Germline-derived CDR1 and CDR2 are SNHLY and FYNNEI. The CDR3 loop spans 13 amino acids. The DNA for the CDR3 is TGTGCCAGCGACCGGACAGGTCAAGAGACCCAGTACTTC. Translated, it gives CASDRTGQETQYF.

The genes are TRBV5-1 and TRBJ2-7; D is undetermined. The germline V and J ends were trimmed by 2 bases and 0 bases, with 9 bases remaining between them. This CDR3 is 14 amino acids long. Looked up from germline, CDR1 is SGHRS and CDR2 is YFSETQ. In DNA, the CDR3 is TGCGCCAGCAGCTTAAACACTGACTCCTACGAGCAGTACTTC. Amino acids: CASSLNTDSYEQYF.

V usage is TRBV11-3 and J usage is TRBJ2-2; D not resolved. The germline V gene encodes CDR1 SGHNT and CDR2 YENEEA. V lost 0 bases, J lost 6 bases, and 5 bases lay in between. This CDR3 is 13 amino acids long. Written as DNA, the CDR3 is TGTGCCAGCAGCTTAGACGTCTCCGGGGAGCTGTTTTTT. It codes for CASSLDVSGELFF. Together with reference TRBV11-3 and TRBJ2-2, the CDR3 gives the full variable domain: EAGVVQSPRYKIIEKKQPVAFWCNPISGHNTLYWYLQNLGQGPELLIRYENEEAVDDSQLPKDRFSAERLKGVDSTLKIQPAELGDSAVYLCASSLDVSGELFFGEGSRLTVL.

The chain employs TRBV6-6 and TRBJ1-2; 9 nucleotides agree with TRBD1. The CDR3 has 14 residues. The germline CDR1 and CDR2 sequences are MNHNY and SVGAGI (reference sequence). Losses at the gene ends were 6 bases for V and 7 bases for J; bases not matched to a gene: 9. The CDR3 coding sequence is TGTGCCAGCAGCCGGACCGGGACAGGGATTGGCTACACCTTC. This gives the protein CASSRTGTGIGYTF.

The rearrangement joins TRBV29-1 to TRBJ1-1; possible D gene TRBD1, 6 bases. The germline CDR1 and CDR2 sequences are SQVTM and ANQGSEA. The CDR3 length is 13 residues. The V end lost 4 bases, the J end lost 1 base, and 10 bases lay between the germline ends. In nucleotides, the CDR3 is TGCAGCGTTGGAAAGACAGGGAACACTGAAGCTTTCTTT. Translated: CSVGKTGNTEAFF.

This rearrangement joins TRBV29-1 to TRBJ1-5; TRBD1 might be the D (6 bases). Deletions cut 6 bases from V and 0 bases from J, with 18 bases between. The CDR3 is made up of 16 amino acids. The germline V gene encodes CDR1 SQVTM and CDR2 ANQGSEA. The CDR3 DNA reads TGCAGCGTGGTCGTAGGGGGGGCATATAGCAATCAGCCCCAGCATTTT. This gives the protein CSVVVGGAYSNQPQHF.

The chain is built from TRBV5-1 and TRBJ1-3, with 7 bases lining up with TRBD1. This CDR3 spans 15 amino acids. Looked up from germline, CDR1 is SGHRS and CDR2 is YFSETQ. Germline trimming cut 2 bases from V and 2 bases from J; bases unmatched to any gene: 4. The CDR3 region is CASSFQGVTGNTIYF. The DNA of the CDR3 is TGCGCCAGCAGCTTCCAGGGGGTAACTGGAAACACCATATATTTT.

V gene TRBV10-3 combines with J gene TRBJ2-5, with 9 bases identical to TRBD2. The CDR3 is 13 amino acids. Unmatched junction bases numbered 8, after V lost 11 bases and J lost 4 bases. Germline V CDR1 and CDR2: ENHRY, SYGVKD. This CDR3 is CASRGGEGETQYF. The CDR3 DNA sequence: TGTGCCTCTCGCGGGGGGGAGGGAGAGACCCAGTACTTC.

This clone was seen once. The gene calls are TRBV28 and TRBJ1-3, with 9 bases matching TRBD1. Germline assignment: CDR1 MDHEN and CDR2 SYDVKM. This CDR3 region has 16 residues. V shed 4 bases, J shed 0 bases, and the junction held 4 bases outside the gene matches. CDR3 sequence (DNA): TGTGCCAGCAGTTCGGACAGGGGTTTCTCTGGAAACACCATATATTTT. It is translated as CASSSDRGFSGNTIYF.